Following are 30 T cell receptor beta chains from one sample sequenced in a study of blood T cell repertoires in COVID-19. The assay was immunoSEQ multiplex PCR, and TCRdb's table has in-frame clones only and misses some. This sample yields about 170,000 clones, of which approximately 85% are seen a single time; 7.5% to 8% belongs to the top ten. The sample comprised peripheral blood. These receptors were collected from a man aged 40-50 years who had recovered from COVID-19.

The chain has TRBV7-2 and TRBJ2-5, with TRBD1 identical over 7 bases. This CDR3 is built from 14 residues. Trimming cost V 0 bases and J 5 bases; bases outside gene matches: 3. CDR1 and CDR2 (germline): SGHTA, FQGNSA. CDR3 amino acids: CASSLARGKETQYF. DNA of the CDR3: TGTGCCAGCAGCTTAGCCAGGGGGAAGGAGACCCAGTACTTC.

The rearrangement joins TRBV21-1 to TRBJ2-6; the table's D gene call, TRBD2, was not cross checked with the DNA. TRBV21-1 is a listed pseudogene. The CDR3 has 19 amino acids. CDR3 nucleotide sequence: TGTGCCAGCAGCAAAGATACAGCGGGGGCTGGCTCTGGGGCCAACGTCCTGACTTTC. Amino acid sequence: CASSKDTAGAGSGANVLTF.

V and J are TRBV7-3 and TRBJ2-1, with a weak D call TRBD2 (5 bases). Deletions cut 5 bases from V and 0 bases from J, with 14 bases between. Germline V gene data show CDR1 as SGHTA and CDR2 as FQGTGA. CDR3 length: 16 residues. This CDR3 reads CASSTVAQSSYNEQFF. As DNA, the CDR3 is TGTGCCAGCAGCACAGTAGCGCAGAGCTCCTACAATGAGCAGTTCTTC.

The J gene is TRBJ2-2, the V gene TRBV9; the D gene is possibly TRBD1 (5 bases). V lost 4 bases, J lost 5 bases, and 12 bases lay in between. CDR3 size: 14 residues. The germline V gene encodes CDR1 SGDLS and CDR2 YYNGEE. The DNA of the CDR3 is TGTGCCAGCAGCCTCAGGGCCAGGACCGGGGAGCTGTTTTTT. Translation: CASSLRARTGELFF.

This chain links TRBV27 with TRBJ2-1; perhaps TRBD1 as D (6 bases). This CDR3 has 14 amino acids. The germline V and J ends were trimmed by 1 base and 5 bases, with 9 bases remaining between them. Germline values: CDR1 MNHEY, CDR2 SMNVEV (reference sequence). In nucleotides, the CDR3 is TGTGCCAGCAGTTTATGGCGGACAGACAATGAGCAGTTCTTC. This codes for CASSLWRTDNEQFF.

The V gene is TRBV7-2, the J gene TRBJ1-2; no clear D. The CDR3 is made up of 12 amino acids. Germline V gene data show CDR1 as SGHTA and CDR2 as FQGNSA. V lost 1 base and J lost 6, with 6 bases in between. The CDR3 region has the DNA TGTGCCAGCAGCTTAGGACATAATGGCTACACCTTC. Its translation is CASSLGHNGYTF.

This clone has more than one count but fewer than ten. The chain combines TRBV7-8 with TRBJ2-5, with 10 bases that match TRBD2. The CDR3 sequence is 17 residues long. Germline trimming cut 8 bases from V and 5 bases from J; bases unmatched to any gene: 17. Germline V CDR1 and CDR2: SGHVS, FQNEAQ. For the CDR3, the DNA is TGTGCCAGCGCCTTGACAGTAGCGGGGGGTTTAGTGGAGACCCAGTACTTC. Its protein is CASALTVAGGLVETQYF.

The CDR3: CASSYTGGGYGYTF. The CDR3 DNA sequence: TGTGCCAGCAGTTATACAGGGGGAGGCTATGGCTACACCTTC. This sequence joins TRBV6-2 or TRBV6-3 and TRBJ1-2; 8 bases are a match to TRBD1. With V trimmed by 3 bases and J by 4 bases, 4 bases remained unmatched. Per germline, CDR1 MNHEY and CDR2 SVGEGT. The CDR3 has 14 residues.

V gene TRBV2 combines with J gene TRBJ2-7; 11 positions agree with TRBD1. The CDR3 is 17 amino acids. V shed 6 bases and J 3 bases; nucleotides not matched to a gene: 13. From germline, CDR1 is SNHLY and CDR2 FYNNEI. The CDR3 DNA sequence: TGTGCCAGCAGAAAAGGACAGGGGGCGCAGACTTTCTACGAGCAGTACTTC. Translating gives CASRKGQGAQTFYEQYF.

The rearrangement joins TRBV14 to TRBJ2-1, with D tentatively TRBD1 (6 bases). Germline CDR1 and CDR2: SGHDN and FVKESK. The germline V and J ends were trimmed by 4 bases and 9 bases, with 13 bases remaining between them. The CDR3 covers 13 residues. The CDR3 DNA reads TGTGCCAGCAGCCCCGACCCCAGGGGTGAGCAGTTCTTC. As protein: CASSPDPRGEQFF.

The rearrangement uses TRBV9 and TRBJ2-3; a weak D match, TRBD2 (6 bases). Germline loops: CDR1 SGDLS, CDR2 YYNGEE. V was pared by 0 bases and J by 1 base, with 15 bases between. The length of the CDR3 is 17 residues. The CDR3 loop is CASSVAPGGLGTDTQYF. In DNA, the CDR3 is TGTGCCAGCAGCGTAGCCCCTGGAGGGCTAGGCACAGATACGCAGTATTTT.

The chain is built from TRBV5-8 and TRBJ2-7; D possibly corresponds to TRBD2 (6 bases). The CDR3 loop spans 15 amino acids. With 0 bases removed from V and 3 bases from J, the gap between germline ends came to 13 bases. Germline CDR1 and CDR2: SGHTS and YDEGEE. The CDR3 DNA reads as TGTGCCAGCAGCTTGGGGGGGACTGCAGGCTACGAGCAGTACTTC. As protein: CASSLGGTAGYEQYF.

The chain employs TRBV6-2 or TRBV6-3 and TRBJ2-1; 7 bases agree with TRBD1. CDR3 length equals 14 residues. Germline CDR1 MNHEY, CDR2 SVGEGT. Trimming took 3 bases from V and 5 from J; bases not matched to a gene: 4. The CDR3 DNA is TGTGCCAGCAGTTATGGGGACAGTCACAATGAGCAGTTCTTC. Protein product: CASSYGDSHNEQFF.

The genes are TRBV6-5 and TRBJ1-2, with TRBD1 identical over 7 bases. The CDR3 is 12 amino acids. Germline V gives CDR1 MNHEY, CDR2 SVGAGI. The V segment lost 10 bases and the J segment 2 bases; nucleotides outside the gene matches: 4. CDR3 protein: CATSTGNYGYTF. The CDR3 DNA reads TGTGCCACCTCGACAGGGAACTATGGCTACACCTTC.

In DNA form, the CDR3 reads TGTGCCAGCAGCTTAGATCCCAGGGGGCGAGAGCAGTACTTC. Translated, it gives CASSLDPRGREQYF. V usage is TRBV11-1 and J usage is TRBJ2-7; TRBD1 matches 8 bases. Germline-derived CDR1 and CDR2 are SGHAT and FQDESV (reference sequence). V gave up 1 base and J gave up 7 bases; unmatched junction bases: 6. This CDR3 is 14 amino acids long.

This clone was counted between two and nine times. J is TRBJ2-2 and V is TRBV4-1; D remains unclear. The germline V gene encodes CDR1 MGHRA and CDR2 YSYEKL. This CDR3 has 16 amino acids. The germline V and J ends were trimmed by 1 base and 6 bases, with 15 bases remaining between them. The CDR3 loop is CASSQVFASSPGELFF. The CDR3 DNA follows: TGCGCCAGCAGCCAAGTTTTCGCGAGTTCCCCCGGGGAGCTGTTTTTT.

The V call is TRBV9, the J call TRBJ2-5; 8 bases agree with TRBD2. CDR1 is SGDLS, CDR2 YYNGEE, per germline. The V and J ends lost 3 bases and 5 bases, in that order; junction bases with no gene match: 15. The CDR3 is made up of 17 amino acids. The DNA for the CDR3 is TGTGCCAGCAGCGGCAGCTGGGAAGCGGGAGTGCAGGAGACCCAGTACTTC. Its protein product is CASSGSWEAGVQETQYF.

The chain employs TRBV7-9 and TRBJ2-5, with no clear D. This CDR3 contains 12 residues. CDR1 SEHNR and CDR2 FQNEAQ come from the germline V gene (reference sequence). Trimming took off 6 bases at V and 0 bases at J, with 5 bases between the two ends. CDR3 in DNA: TGTGCCAGCAGTTCGTACCAAGAGACCCAGTACTTC. This translates into CASSSYQETQYF.

This clone came up a few times. The V gene is TRBV27, the J gene TRBJ2-7, with D uncertain. This CDR3 comprises 13 residues. Germline V gene data show CDR1 as MNHEY and CDR2 as SMNVEV (reference sequence). Between the trimmed V and J ends, which lost 9 bases and 2 bases, there was a span of 14 bases. The CDR3 bases are TGTGCCAGACAACTGCAGGTAACCTACGAGCAGTACTTC. Encoded protein: CARQLQVTYEQYF.

This clone was recorded a few times. The chain is built from TRBV5-1 and TRBJ2-5; 9 bases match TRBD2. The V segment lost 3 bases and the J segment 1 base; nucleotides outside the gene matches: 4. The CDR3 totals 15 residues. Germline V gives CDR1 SGHRS, CDR2 YFSETQ. CDR3 amino acids: CASSYRLAAQETQYF. The CDR3 nucleotides are TGCGCCAGCAGCTACAGACTAGCGGCCCAAGAGACCCAGTACTTC.

The CDR3 spells CASSEPQIETQYF. As DNA, the CDR3 is TGTGCCAGCAGTGAACCACAGATTGAGACCCAGTACTTC. The J gene is TRBJ2-5, the V gene TRBV25-1; unclear D gene. This CDR3 region has 13 residues. CDR1 and CDR2 (germline): MGHDK, SYGVNS. Trimming stripped 2 bases from V and 5 bases from J, with 9 bases between.

V and J are TRBV30 and TRBJ2-3; TRBD1 agrees at 9 bases. This CDR3 contains 16 residues. The trim removed 1 base at V and 0 bases at J, leaving 5 bases unmatched. The V gene's germline CDR1 is GTSNPN and CDR2 SVGIG (reference sequence). The CDR3 is CAWSGGTGSSTDTQYF. In DNA form, the CDR3 reads TGTGCCTGGAGTGGTGGGACAGGGTCCAGCACAGATACGCAGTATTTT.

J is TRBJ2-5 and V is TRBV29-1; the D is unclear. The CDR3 runs to 12 residues. Germline lookup yields CDR1 SQVTM and CDR2 ANQGSEA. V was pared by 6 bases and J by 4 bases, with 12 bases between. The CDR3 protein is CSVRENSETQYF. DNA for the CDR3: TGCAGCGTGAGAGAGAACTCAGAGACCCAGTACTTC.

V usage is TRBV27 and J usage is TRBJ2-1; D is perhaps TRBD2 (6 bases). Germline values: CDR1 MNHEY, CDR2 SMNVEV (reference sequence). The CDR3 totals 12 residues. Trimming shortened V by 5 bases and J by 10 bases, and 12 bases separated the two germline ends. CDR3 in amino acids: CASSPSGREQFF. The CDR3 bases are TGTGCCAGCAGTCCCTCTGGGAGGGAGCAGTTCTTC.

The chain joins TRBV11-3 to TRBJ2-1; TRBD1 agrees at 7 bases. Germline assignment: CDR1 SGHNT and CDR2 YENEEA. V shed 0 bases and J 3 bases; nucleotides not matched to a gene: 2. CDR3 length: 15 residues. The CDR3 nucleotides are TGTGCCAGCAGCTTAGAAGGGACAGACTACAATGAGCAGTTCTTC. This sequence encodes CASSLEGTDYNEQFF.

This sequence joins TRBV5-1 and TRBJ2-3; D is undetermined. The V end was cut by 0 bases, the J end by 7 bases, with 12 bases between. The CDR3 is 14 residues long. Germline V lookup: CDR1 SGHRS, CDR2 YFSETQ. The CDR3 nucleotides read TGCGCCAGCAGCTTGGTAGGAGCAGACTATACGCAGTATTTT. Translating it yields CASSLVGADYTQYF.

In this sample, this clone turned up many times. The J gene is TRBJ2-6, the V gene TRBV6-5; D unresolved. CDR1 MNHEY and CDR2 SVGAGI come from the germline V gene. The V end lost 6 bases, the J end lost 0 bases, and 6 bases lay between the germline ends. This CDR3 comprises 14 residues. The CDR3 is CASSHSSGANVLTF. CDR3 in DNA: TGTGCCAGCAGCCACAGCTCTGGGGCCAACGTCCTGACTTTC.

The rearrangement joins TRBV19 to TRBJ2-3; 8 positions match TRBD2. The CDR3 runs 15 residues. Germline V gives CDR1 LNHDA, CDR2 SQIVND (reference sequence). V was pared by 6 bases and J by 0 bases, with 5 bases of the junction left unmatched. In DNA, the CDR3 is TGTGCCAGTAGAGACCTAGCGGGTAGCACAGATACGCAGTATTTT. Residues: CASRDLAGSTDTQYF.

As regards this clone: Other DNA variants within this sample encode the same CDR3. The chain combines TRBV6-5 with TRBJ1-5, with a tentative D call TRBD1 (5 bases). Between the trimmed V and J ends, which lost 11 bases and 4 bases, there was a span of 12 bases. CDR1 is MNHEY, CDR2 SVGAGI, per germline. CDR3 length equals 12 residues. The CDR3 DNA sequence: TGTGCCTCTCGCGGGGGAAATCAGCCCCAGCATTTT. Its translation: CASRGGNQPQHF.

The chain uses TRBV28 and TRBJ1-4, with D tentatively TRBD1 (5 bases). Trimming removed 2 bases from V and 2 bases from J, with 6 bases in between. The CDR3 covers 14 residues. Per germline, CDR1 MDHEN and CDR2 SYDVKM. The chain's CDR3 is CASSLRGTNEKLFF. In DNA form, the CDR3 reads TGTGCCAGCAGTTTACGGGGGACTAATGAAAAACTGTTTTTT. Variable domain in full (rest from reference TRBV28 and TRBJ1-4): DVKVTQSSRYLVKRTGEKVFLECVQDMDHENMFWYRQDPGLGLRLIYFSYDVKMKEKGDIPEGYSVSREKKERFSLILESASTNQTSMYLCASSLRGTNEKLFFGSGTQLSVL.